This TCR beta chain was captured by sequencing in a study of metastatic and nonmetastatic thyroid tumors. Thyroid surgery was preceded by no treatment in any patient. The CDR3 runs 12 residues. Germline values: CDR1 MDHEN, CDR2 SYDVKM. V lost 8 bases to trimming and J lost 5 bases, with 13 bases between them. TCRdb called clones again from the PCR reads with MiXCR. The table lists around 52,000 clones, roughly 30% of them singletons. What was sequenced was blood. The genes are TRBV28 and TRBJ2-7, with unresolved D. The TCR was taken from a female donor with papillary thyroid cancer or a benign thyroid nodule (not recorded which). Some clones in this sample may be carry-over from other donors' samples. The CDR3 DNA is TGTGCCAGCCAACCTTGGGTCAACGAGCAGTACTTC. It is translated as CASQPWVNEQYF.